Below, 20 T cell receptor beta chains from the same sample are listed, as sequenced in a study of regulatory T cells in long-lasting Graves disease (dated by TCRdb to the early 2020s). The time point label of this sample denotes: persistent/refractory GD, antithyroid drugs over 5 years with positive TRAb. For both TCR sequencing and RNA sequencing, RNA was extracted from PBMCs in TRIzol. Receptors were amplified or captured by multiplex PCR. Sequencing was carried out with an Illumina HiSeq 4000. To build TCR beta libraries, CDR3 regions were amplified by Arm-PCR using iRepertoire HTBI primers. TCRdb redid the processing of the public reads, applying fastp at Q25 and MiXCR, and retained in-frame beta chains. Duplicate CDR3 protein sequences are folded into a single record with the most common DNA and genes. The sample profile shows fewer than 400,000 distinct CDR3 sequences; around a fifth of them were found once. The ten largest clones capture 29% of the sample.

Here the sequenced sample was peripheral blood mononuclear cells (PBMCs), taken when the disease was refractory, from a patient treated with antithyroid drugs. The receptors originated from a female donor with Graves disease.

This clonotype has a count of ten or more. The CDR3 nucleotides read TGCAGCGTCCTGACTGACTTCTACGAGCAGTACTTC. This codes for CSVLTDFYEQYF. The rearrangement links TRBV29-1 to TRBJ2-7, with D unresolved. The CDR3 is 12 residues long. V lost 6 bases and J 3 bases, leaving 12 bases between the germline ends. Germline CDR1 is SQVTM and CDR2 is ANQGSEA.

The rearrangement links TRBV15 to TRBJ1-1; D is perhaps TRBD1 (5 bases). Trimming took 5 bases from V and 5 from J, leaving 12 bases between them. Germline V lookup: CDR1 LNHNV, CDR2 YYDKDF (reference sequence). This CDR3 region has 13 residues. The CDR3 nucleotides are TGTGCCACCAGCCCCCATTGGGGGACTGAAGCTTTCTTT. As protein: CATSPHWGTEAFF.

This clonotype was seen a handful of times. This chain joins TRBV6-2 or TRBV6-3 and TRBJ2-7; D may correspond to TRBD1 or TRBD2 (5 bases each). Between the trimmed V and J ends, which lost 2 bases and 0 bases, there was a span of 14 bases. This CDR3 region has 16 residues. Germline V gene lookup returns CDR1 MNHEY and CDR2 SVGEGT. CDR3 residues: CASSYGPRDVSYEQYF. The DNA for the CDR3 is TGTGCCAGCAGTTACGGCCCCCGGGACGTCTCCTACGAGCAGTACTTC.

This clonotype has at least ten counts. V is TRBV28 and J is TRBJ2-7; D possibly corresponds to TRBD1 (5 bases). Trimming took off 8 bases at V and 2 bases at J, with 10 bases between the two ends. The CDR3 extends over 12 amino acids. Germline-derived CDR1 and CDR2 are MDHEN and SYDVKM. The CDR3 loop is CASGTGTYEQYF. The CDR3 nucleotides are TGTGCCAGCGGCACAGGAACCTACGAGCAGTACTTC. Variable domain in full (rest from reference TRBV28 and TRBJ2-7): DVKVTQSSRYLVKRTGEKVFLECVQDMDHENMFWYRQDPGLGLRLIYFSYDVKMKEKGDIPEGYSVSREKKERFSLILESASTNQTSMYLCASGTGTYEQYFGPGTRLTVT.

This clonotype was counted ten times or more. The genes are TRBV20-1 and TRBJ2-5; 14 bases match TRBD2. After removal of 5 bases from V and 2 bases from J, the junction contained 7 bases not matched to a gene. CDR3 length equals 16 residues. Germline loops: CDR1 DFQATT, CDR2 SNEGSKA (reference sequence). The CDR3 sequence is CSASRLAGGQQETQYF. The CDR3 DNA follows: TGCAGTGCTTCCCGACTAGCGGGGGGGCAACAAGAGACCCAGTACTTC.

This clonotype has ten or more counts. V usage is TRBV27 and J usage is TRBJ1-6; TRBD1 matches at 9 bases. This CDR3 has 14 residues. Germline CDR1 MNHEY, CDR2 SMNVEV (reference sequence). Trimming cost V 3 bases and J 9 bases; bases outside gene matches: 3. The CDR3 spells CASSLTGGGSPLHF. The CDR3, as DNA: TGTGCCAGCAGTTTGACAGGGGGGGGTTCACCCCTCCACTTT.

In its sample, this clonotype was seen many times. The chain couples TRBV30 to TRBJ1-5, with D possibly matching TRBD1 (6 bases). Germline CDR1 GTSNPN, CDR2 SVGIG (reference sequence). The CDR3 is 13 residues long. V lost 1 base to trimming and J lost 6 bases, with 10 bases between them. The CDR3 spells CAWSGQAGQPQHF. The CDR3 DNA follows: TGTGCCTGGAGTGGACAGGCCGGTCAGCCCCAGCATTTT.

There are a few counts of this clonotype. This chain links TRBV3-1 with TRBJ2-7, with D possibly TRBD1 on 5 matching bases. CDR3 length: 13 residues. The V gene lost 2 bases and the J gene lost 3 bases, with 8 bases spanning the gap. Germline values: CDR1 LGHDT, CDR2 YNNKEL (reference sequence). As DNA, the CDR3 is TGTGCCAGCAGCCAACAGGGTTTCTACGAGCAGTACTTC. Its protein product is CASSQQGFYEQYF.

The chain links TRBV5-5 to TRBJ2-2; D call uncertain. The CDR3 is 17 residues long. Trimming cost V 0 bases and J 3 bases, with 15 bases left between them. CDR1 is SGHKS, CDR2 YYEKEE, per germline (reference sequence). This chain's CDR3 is CASSLGVGRLDTGELFF. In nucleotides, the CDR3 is TGTGCCAGCAGCTTGGGAGTCGGCAGGCTCGACACCGGGGAGCTGTTTTTT.

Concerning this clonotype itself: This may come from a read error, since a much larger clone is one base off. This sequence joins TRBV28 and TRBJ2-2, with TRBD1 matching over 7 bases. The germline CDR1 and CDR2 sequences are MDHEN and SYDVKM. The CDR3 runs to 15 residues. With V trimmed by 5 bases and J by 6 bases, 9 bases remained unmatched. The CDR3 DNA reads TGTGCCAGCAGTATGCTAACAGGGGCGGCCGGGGAGCTGTTTTTT. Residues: CASSMLTGAAGELFF.

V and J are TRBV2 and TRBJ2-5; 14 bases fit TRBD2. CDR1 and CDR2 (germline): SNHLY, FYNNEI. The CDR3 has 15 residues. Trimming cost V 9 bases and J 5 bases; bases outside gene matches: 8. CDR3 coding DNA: TGTGCCAGTACGGGACTAGCGGGGGTCCGGGAGACCCAGTACTTC. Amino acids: CASTGLAGVRETQYF.

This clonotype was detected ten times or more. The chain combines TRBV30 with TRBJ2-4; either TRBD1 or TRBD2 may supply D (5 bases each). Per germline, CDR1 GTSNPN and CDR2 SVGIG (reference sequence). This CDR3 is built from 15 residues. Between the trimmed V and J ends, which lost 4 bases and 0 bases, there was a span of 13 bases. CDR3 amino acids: CAWTNTGTAKNIQYF. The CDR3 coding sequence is TGTGCCTGGACCAACACCGGGACAGCCAAAAACATTCAGTACTTC.

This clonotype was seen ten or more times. The CDR3 nucleotides are TGCAGTGCATACCCACAGGAATCCAAGACCCAGTACTTC. This encodes CSAYPQESKTQYF. The rearrangement links TRBV20-1 to TRBJ2-5; perhaps TRBD1 as D (5 bases). CDR3 length equals 13 residues. V lost 6 bases, J lost 6 bases, and 17 bases lay in between. CDR1 DFQATT and CDR2 SNEGSKA come from the germline V gene (reference sequence).

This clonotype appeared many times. CDR3 DNA sequence: TGTGCCAGCAGTGACTACAATCCCTACGAGCAGTACTTC. It specifies CASSDYNPYEQYF. The V and J genes are TRBV2 and TRBJ2-7; D is uncertain. The CDR3 covers 13 residues. Germline CDR1 reads SNHLY; CDR2 reads FYNNEI. V lost 3 bases, J lost 2 bases, and 8 bases lay in between. Full variable domain (rest looked up from reference TRBV2 and TRBJ2-7): EPEVTQTPSHQVTQMGQEVILRCVPISNHLYFYWYRQILGQKVEFLVSFYNNEISEKSEIFDDQFSVERPDGSNFTLKIRSTKLEDSAMYFCASSDYNPYEQYFGPGTRLTVT.

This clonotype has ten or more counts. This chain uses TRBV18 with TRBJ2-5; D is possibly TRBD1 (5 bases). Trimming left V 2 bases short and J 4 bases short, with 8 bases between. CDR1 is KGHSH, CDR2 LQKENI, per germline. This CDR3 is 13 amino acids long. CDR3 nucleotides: TGTGCCAGCTCACCAGGGGCAGCAGAGACCCAGTACTTC. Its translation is CASSPGAAETQYF.

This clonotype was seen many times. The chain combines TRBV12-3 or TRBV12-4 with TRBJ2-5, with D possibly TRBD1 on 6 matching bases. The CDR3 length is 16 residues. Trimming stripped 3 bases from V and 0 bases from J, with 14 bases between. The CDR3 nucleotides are TGTGCCAGCAGTTTGGTGGCAGGGGCCCACCAAGAGACCCAGTACTTC. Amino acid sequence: CASSLVAGAHQETQYF.

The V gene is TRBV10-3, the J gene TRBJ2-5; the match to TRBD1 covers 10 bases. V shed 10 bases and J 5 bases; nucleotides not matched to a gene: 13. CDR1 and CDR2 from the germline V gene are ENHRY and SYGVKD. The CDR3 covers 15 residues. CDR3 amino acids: CASGRDRGSSETQYF. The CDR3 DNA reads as TGTGCCAGCGGTAGGGACAGGGGTAGTTCGGAGACCCAGTACTTC.

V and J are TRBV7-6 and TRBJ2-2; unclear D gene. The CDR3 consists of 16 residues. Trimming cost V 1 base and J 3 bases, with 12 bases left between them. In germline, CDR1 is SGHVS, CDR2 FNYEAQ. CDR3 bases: TGTGCCAGCAGCTTAGAGATGGGTCCCTACACCGGGGAGCTGTTTTTT. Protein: CASSLEMGPYTGELFF.

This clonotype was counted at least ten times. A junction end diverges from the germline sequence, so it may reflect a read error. CDR3 amino acids: CATSDGHLLGYTF. As DNA, the CDR3 is TGTGCCACCAGTGATGGACACTTACTGGGCTACACCTTC. V is TRBV27 and J is TRBJ1-2; D is perhaps TRBD1 (5 bases). The CDR3 consists of 13 residues. Germline V gene sequence: CDR1 MNHEY, CDR2 SMNVEV (reference sequence).

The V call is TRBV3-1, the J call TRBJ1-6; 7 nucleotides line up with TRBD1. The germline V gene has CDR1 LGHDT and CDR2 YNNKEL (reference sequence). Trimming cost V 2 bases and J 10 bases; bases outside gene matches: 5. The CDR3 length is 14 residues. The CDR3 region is CASSQTGVPSPLHF. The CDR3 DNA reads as TGTGCCAGCAGCCAAACAGGGGTTCCCTCACCCCTCCACTTT.